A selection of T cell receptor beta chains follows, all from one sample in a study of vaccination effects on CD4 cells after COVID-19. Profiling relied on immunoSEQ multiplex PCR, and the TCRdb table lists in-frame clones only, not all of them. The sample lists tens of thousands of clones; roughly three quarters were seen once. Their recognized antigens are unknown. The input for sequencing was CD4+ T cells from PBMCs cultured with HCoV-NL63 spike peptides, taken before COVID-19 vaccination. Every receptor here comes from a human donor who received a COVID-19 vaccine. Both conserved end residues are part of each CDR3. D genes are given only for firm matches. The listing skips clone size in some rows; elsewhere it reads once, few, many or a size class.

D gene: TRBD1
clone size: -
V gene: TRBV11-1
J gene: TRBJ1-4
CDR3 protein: CASGTGLGEKLFF
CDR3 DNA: TGTGCCAGCGGGACAGGGTTAGGTGAAAAACTGTTTTTT

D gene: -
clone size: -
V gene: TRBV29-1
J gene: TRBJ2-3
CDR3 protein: CSVGPIGTATDTQYF
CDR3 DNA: TGCAGCGTTGGACCGATAGGTACGGCTACAGATACGCAGTATTTT

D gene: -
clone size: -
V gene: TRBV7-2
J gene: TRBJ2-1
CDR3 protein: CASSLRQANSYNEQFF
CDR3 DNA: TGTGCCAGCAGCTTACGACAGGCAAACTCCTACAATGAGCAGTTCTTC

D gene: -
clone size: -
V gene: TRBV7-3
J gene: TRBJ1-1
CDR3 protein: CASSTGASNTEAFF
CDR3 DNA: TGTGCCAGCAGTACAGGTGCCTCTAACACTGAAGCTTTCTTT

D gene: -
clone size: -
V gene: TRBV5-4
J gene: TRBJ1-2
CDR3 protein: CASSPVGVESYTF
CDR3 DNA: TGTGCCAGCAGCCCCGTCGGTGTGGAGTCCTACACCTTC

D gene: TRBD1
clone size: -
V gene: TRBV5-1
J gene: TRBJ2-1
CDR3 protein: CASSEIGGFYNEQFF
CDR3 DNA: TGCGCCAGCAGTGAGATAGGGGGCTTCTACAATGAGCAGTTCTTC

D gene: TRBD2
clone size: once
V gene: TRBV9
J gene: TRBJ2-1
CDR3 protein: CASSESAGGKRNEQFF
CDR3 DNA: TGTGCCAGCAGCGAATCAGCGGGGGGGAAAAGGAATGAGCAGTTCTTC

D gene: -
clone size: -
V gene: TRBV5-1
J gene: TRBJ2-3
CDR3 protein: CASSRDWGADTQYF
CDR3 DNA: TGCGCCAGCAGCCGGGACTGGGGGGCAGATACGCAGTATTTT

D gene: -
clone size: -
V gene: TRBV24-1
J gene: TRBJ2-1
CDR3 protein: CATSNQGGGSYNEQFF
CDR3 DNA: TGTGCCACCAGCAATCAGGGGGGAGGCTCCTACAATGAGCAGTTCTTC

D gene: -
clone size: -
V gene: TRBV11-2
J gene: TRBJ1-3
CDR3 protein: CASSTGHGNLIYF
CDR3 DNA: TGTGCCAGCAGTACGGGACACGGTAACCTTATATATTTT

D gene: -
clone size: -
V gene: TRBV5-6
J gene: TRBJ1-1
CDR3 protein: CASSLDPAARFKEAFF
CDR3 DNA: TGTGCCAGCAGCTTGGATCCAGCCGCAAGATTCAAAGAAGCTTTCTTT

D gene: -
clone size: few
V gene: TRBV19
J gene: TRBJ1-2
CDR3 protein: CASRQENYGYTF
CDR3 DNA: TGTGCCAGTAGACAGGAAAACTATGGCTACACCTTC

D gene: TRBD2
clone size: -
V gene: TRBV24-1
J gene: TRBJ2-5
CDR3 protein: CATSDTSGGAWETQYF
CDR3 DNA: TGTGCCACCAGTGATACTAGCGGGGGGGCCTGGGAGACCCAGTACTTC

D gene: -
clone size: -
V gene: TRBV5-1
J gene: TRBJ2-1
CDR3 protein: CASSQETGTYNEQFF
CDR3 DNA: TGCGCCAGCAGCCAGGAGACGGGGACCTACAATGAGCAGTTCTTC

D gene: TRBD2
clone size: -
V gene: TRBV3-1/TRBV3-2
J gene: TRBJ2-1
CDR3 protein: CASSHVGSGGAYNEQFF
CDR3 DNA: TGTGCCAGCAGCCATGTGGGCAGCGGGGGGGCATACAATGAGCAGTTCTTC

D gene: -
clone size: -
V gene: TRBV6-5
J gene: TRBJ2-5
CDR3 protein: CAVQGRLWETQYF
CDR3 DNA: TGTGCCGTCCAGGGGCGTCTCTGGGAGACCCAGTACTTC

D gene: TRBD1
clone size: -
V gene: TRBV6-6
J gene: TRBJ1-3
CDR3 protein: CASSPDRASSGNTIYF
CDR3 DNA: TGTGCCAGCAGTCCTGACAGGGCGAGCTCTGGAAACACCATATATTTT

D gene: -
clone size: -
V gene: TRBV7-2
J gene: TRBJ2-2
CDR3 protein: CASSPRQAGELFF
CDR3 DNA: TGTGCCAGCAGCCCTCGACAGGCCGGGGAGCTGTTTTTT

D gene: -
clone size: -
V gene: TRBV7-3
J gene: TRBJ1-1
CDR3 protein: CASSFHGNTEAFF
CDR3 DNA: TGTGCCAGCAGCTTTCACGGGAACACTGAAGCTTTCTTT

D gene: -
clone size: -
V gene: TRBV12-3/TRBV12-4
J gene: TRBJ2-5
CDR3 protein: CASRTIGGETQYF
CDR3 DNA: TGTGCCAGCCGCACTATAGGGGGGGAGACCCAGTACTTC

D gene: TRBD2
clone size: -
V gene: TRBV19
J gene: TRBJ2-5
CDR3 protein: CASSIARRGGQETQYF
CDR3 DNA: TGTGCCAGTAGTATTGCGAGGCGGGGGGGCCAAGAGACCCAGTACTTC

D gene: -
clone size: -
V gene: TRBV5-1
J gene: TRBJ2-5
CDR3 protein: CASSLERGGETQYF
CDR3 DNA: TGCGCCAGCAGCCTGGAGAGAGGGGGAGAGACCCAGTACTTC

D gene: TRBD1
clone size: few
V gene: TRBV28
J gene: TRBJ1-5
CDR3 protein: CASSSQGARQPQHF
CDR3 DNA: TGTGCCAGCAGTAGTCAGGGGGCGCGGCAGCCCCAGCATTTT